This T cell receptor (beta chain) was sequenced for a study of T cells in Graves' hyperthyroidism and ophthalmopathy. Study findings and constraints: The model foresaw ophthalmopathy a median roughly 6.6 months prior to onset.

Germline-derived CDR1 and CDR2 are SGHVS and FQNEAQ. The CDR3 totals 16 residues. The V gene lost 0 bases and the J gene lost 4 bases, with 12 bases spanning the gap. Uncontrolled infection, other autoimmune disease, pregnancy or lactation excluded patients. Fresh 10 ml peripheral blood yielded PBMCs. Researchers amplified the TCR beta CDR3 regions from RNA transcripts. The HTBI primer set drove a first-round RT-PCR of the TCR CDR3. TCRdb reanalysed the multiplex PCR reads using MiXCR and keeps one entry per CDR3 protein. The table records 380,000 or so distinct CDR3 sequences, roughly 14% of them present only once. This clonotype was observed many times. Its antigen is currently unknown.

The genes are TRBV7-8 and TRBJ1-4, with D perhaps matching TRBD1 (6 bases). This clonotype originated in a man aged 25 to 40 with Graves' hyperthyroidism that later progressed to Graves' ophthalmopathy. Sequenced sample: blood. CDR3 region: CASSLAGARGNEKLFF. The DNA of the CDR3 is TGTGCCAGCAGCTTAGCAGGCGCCAGGGGTAATGAAAAACTGTTTTTT.